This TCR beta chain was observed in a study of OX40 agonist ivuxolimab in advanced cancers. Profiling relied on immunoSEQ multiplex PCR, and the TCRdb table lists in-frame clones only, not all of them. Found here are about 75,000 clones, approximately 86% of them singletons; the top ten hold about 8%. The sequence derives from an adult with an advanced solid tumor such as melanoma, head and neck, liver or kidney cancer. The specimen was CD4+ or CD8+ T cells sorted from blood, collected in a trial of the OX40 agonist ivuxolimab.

CDR3 residues: CASSPDLRQGTYNQPQHF. The CDR3 nucleotides read TGTGCCAGCAGTCCCGACCTAAGACAGGGGACTTACAATCAGCCCCAGCATTTT. This sequence joins TRBV27 and TRBJ1-5; 8 nucleotides agree with TRBD1. The CDR3 is 18 amino acids. Trimming took 5 bases from V and 3 from J; bases not matched to a gene: 15. Germline V gene data show CDR1 as MNHEY and CDR2 as SMNVEV (reference sequence).